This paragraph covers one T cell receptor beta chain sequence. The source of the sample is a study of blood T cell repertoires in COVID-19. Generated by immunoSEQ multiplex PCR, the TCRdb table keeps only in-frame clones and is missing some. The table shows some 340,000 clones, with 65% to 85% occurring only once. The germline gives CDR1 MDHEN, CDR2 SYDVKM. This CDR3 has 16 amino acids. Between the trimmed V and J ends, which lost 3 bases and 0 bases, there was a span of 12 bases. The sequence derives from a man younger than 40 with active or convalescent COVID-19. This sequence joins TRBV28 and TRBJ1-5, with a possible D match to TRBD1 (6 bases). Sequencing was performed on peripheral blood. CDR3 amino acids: CASSLWSGASNQPQHF. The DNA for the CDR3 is TGTGCCAGCAGTTTGTGGTCAGGGGCTAGCAATCAGCCCCAGCATTTT.